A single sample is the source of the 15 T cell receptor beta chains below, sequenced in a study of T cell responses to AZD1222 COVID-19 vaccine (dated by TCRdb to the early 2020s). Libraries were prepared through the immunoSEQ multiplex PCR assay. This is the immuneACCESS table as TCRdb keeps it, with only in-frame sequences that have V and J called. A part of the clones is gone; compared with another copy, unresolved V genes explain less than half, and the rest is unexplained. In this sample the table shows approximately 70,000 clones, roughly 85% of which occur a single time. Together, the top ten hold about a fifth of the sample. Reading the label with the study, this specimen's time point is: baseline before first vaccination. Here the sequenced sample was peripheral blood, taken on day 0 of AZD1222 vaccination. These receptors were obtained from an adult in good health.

The CDR3 loop is CASRFAGANVLTF. As DNA, the CDR3 is TGTGCCAGTCGCTTCGCGGGGGCCAACGTCCTGACTTTC. The chain employs TRBV19 and TRBJ2-6; D is undetermined. This CDR3 is 13 amino acids long. Trimming took off 8 bases at V and 4 bases at J, with 9 bases between the two ends. Germline V gives CDR1 LNHDA, CDR2 SQIVND (reference sequence).

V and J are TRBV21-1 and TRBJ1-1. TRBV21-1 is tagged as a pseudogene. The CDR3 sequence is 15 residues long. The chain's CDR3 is CASSKVWLEGSKAFF. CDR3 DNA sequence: TGTGCCAGCAGCAAAGTTTGGCTGGAGGGTAGTAAAGCTTTCTTT.

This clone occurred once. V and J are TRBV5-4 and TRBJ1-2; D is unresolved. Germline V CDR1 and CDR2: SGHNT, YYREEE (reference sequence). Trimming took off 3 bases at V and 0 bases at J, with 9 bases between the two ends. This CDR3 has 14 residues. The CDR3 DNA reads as TGTGCCAGCAGCTCCCCAGGTACTAACTATGGCTACACCTTC. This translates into CASSSPGTNYGYTF.

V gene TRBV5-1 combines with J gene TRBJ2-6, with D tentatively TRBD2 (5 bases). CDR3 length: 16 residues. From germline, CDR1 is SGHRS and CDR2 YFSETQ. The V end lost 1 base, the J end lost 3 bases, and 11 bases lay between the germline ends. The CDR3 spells CASSLRQADGANVLTF. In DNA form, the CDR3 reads TGCGCCAGCAGCTTGCGGCAAGCGGATGGGGCCAACGTCCTGACTTTC. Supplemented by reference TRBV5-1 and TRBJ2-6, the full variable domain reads KAGVTQTPRYLIKTRGQQVTLSCSPISGHRSVSWYQQTPGQGLQFLFEYFSETQRNKGNFPGRFSGRQFSNSRSEMNVSTLELGDSALYLCASSLRQADGANVLTFGAGSRLTVL.

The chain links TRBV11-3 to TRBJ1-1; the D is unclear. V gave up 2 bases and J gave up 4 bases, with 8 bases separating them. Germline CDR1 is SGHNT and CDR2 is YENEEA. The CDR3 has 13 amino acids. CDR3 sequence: CASSLTWGTEAFF. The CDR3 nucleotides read TGTGCCAGCAGCTTAACCTGGGGCACTGAAGCTTTCTTT.

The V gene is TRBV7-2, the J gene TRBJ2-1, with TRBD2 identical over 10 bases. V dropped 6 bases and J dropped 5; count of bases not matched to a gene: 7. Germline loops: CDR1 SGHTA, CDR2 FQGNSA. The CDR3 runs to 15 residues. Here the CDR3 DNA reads TGTGCCAGCAGTCTTACTAGCGGGGCCAACAATGAGCAGTTCTTC. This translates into CASSLTSGANNEQFF.

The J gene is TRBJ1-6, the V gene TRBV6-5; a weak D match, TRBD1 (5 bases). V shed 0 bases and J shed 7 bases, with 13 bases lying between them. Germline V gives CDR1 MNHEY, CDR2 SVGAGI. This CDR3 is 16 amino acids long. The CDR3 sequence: CASSYSSDRLNSPLHF. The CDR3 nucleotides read TGTGCCAGCAGTTACTCATCCGACAGATTAAATTCACCCCTCCACTTT.

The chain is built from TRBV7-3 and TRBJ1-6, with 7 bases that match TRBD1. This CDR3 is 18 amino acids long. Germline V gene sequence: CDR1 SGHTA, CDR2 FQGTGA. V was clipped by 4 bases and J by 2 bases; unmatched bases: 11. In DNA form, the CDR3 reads TGTGCCAGCAGCTCCCCCCGGGACAGAATCCCCTATAATTCACCCCTCCACTTT. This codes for CASSSPRDRIPYNSPLHF.

This chain's CDR3 is CASSPSEDTQYF. CDR3 nucleotides: TGTGCCAGCAGTCCCTCTGAAGATACGCAGTATTTT. The genes are TRBV6-6 and TRBJ2-3; unclear D gene. This CDR3 is 12 amino acids long. Germline loops: CDR1 MNHNY, CDR2 SVGAGI (reference sequence). The V end was cut by 5 bases, the J end by 5 bases, with 8 bases between.

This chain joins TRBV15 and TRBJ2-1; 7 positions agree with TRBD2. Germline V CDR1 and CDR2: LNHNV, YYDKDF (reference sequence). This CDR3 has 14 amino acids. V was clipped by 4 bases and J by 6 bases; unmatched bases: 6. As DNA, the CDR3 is TGTGCCACCAGCAAGGAGAGGACTAGCAATGAGCAGTTCTTC. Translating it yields CATSKERTSNEQFF.

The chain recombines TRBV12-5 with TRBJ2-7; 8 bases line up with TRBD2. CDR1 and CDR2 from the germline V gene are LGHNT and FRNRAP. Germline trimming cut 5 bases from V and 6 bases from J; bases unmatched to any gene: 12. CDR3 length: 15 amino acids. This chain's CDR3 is CASGRLGLAVGEQYF. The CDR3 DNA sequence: TGTGCTAGTGGTCGTCTAGGACTAGCTGTAGGCGAGCAGTACTTC.

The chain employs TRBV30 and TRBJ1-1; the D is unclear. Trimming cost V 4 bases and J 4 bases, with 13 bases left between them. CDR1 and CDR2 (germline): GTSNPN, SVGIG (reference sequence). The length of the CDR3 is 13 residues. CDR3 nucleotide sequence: TGTGCCTGGAACGGCCAGCCGGGCACTGAAGCTTTCTTT. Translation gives CAWNGQPGTEAFF. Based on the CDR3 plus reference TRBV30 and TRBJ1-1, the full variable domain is SQTIHQWPATLVQPVGSPLSLECTVEGTSNPNLYWYRQAAGRGLQLLFYSVGIGQISSEVPQNLSASRPQDRQFILSSKKLLLSDSGFYLCAWNGQPGTEAFFGQGTRLTVV.

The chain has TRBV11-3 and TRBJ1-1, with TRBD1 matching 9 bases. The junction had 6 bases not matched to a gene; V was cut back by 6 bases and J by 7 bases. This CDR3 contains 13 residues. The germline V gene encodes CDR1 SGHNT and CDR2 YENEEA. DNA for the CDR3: TGTGCCAGCAGTCCCGGGACAGGGTATGAAGCTTTCTTT. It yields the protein CASSPGTGYEAFF.

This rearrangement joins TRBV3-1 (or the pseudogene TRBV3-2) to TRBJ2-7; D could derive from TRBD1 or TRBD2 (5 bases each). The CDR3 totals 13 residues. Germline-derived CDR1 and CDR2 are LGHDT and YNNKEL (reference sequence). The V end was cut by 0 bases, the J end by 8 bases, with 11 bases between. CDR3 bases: TGTGCCAGCAGCCAAGATCGGGACGCGAAGCAGTACTTC. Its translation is CASSQDRDAKQYF.

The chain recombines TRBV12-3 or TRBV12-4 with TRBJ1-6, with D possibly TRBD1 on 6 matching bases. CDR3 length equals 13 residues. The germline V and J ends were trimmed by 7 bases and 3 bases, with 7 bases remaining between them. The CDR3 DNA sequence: TGTGCCAGCAAGGACAGCTATAATTCACCCCTCCACTTT. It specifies CASKDSYNSPLHF.